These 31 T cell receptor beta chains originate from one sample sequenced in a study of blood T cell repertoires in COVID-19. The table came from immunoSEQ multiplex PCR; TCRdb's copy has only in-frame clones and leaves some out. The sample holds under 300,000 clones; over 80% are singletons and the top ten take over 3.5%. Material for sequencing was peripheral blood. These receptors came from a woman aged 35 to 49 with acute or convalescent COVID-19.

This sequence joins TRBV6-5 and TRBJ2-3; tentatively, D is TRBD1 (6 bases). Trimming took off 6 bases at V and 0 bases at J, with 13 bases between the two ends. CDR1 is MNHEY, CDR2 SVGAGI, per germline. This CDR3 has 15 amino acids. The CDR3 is CASSWGQPSTDTQYF. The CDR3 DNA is TGTGCCAGCAGCTGGGGGCAGCCCAGCACAGATACGCAGTATTTT.

The DNA for the CDR3 is TGTGCCAGCAGAGGGGAGGGCAATCAGCCCCAGCATTTT. This codes for CASRGEGNQPQHF. The rearrangement links TRBV12-3 or TRBV12-4 to TRBJ1-5; maybe TRBD1 (5 bases). The CDR3 is 13 amino acids. The V and J ends lost 6 bases and 2 bases respectively, with 8 bases between them.

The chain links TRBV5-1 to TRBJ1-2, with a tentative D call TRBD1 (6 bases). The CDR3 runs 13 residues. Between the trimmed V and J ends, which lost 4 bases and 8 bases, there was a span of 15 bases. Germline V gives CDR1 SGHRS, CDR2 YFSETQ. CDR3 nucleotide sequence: TGCGCCAGCAGCGGCGTGACAGGCGGCGGCTACACCTTC. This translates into CASSGVTGGGYTF.

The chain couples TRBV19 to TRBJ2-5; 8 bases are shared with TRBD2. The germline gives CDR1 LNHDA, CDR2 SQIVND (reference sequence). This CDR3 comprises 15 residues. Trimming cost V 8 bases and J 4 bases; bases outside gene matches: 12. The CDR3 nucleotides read TGTGCCAGTGGACGGGGGGGCCGACTGGGAGAGACCCAGTACTTC. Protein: CASGRGGRLGETQYF.

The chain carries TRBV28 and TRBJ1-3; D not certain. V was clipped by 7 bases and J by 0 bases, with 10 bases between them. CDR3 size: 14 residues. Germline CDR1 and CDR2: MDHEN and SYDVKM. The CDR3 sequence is CASIPGYSGNTIYF. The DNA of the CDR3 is TGTGCCAGCATCCCGGGGTACTCTGGAAACACCATATATTTT.

CDR3: CASSSGLPGGTQYF. CDR3 coding DNA: TGTGCCAGCAGCTCGGGACTCCCGGGAGGGACGCAGTATTTT. This chain joins TRBV7-2 and TRBJ2-3; 8 bases are shared with TRBD2. With 4 bases clipped from V and 9 bases from J, the junction kept 9 bases outside the gene matches. This CDR3 contains 14 residues. The germline gives CDR1 SGHTA, CDR2 FQGNSA.

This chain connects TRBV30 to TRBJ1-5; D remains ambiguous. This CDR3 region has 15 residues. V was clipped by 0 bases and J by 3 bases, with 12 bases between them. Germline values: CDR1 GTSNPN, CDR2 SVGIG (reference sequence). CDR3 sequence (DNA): TGTGCCTGGAGTGTTGAGAGATTTCCCAATCAGCCCCAGCATTTT. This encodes CAWSVERFPNQPQHF.

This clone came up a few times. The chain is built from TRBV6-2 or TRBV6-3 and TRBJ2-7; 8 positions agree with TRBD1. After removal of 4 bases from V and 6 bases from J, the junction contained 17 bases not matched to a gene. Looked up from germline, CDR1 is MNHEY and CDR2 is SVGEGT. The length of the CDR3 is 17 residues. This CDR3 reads CASSSGRTGRQWGEQYV. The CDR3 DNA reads TGTGCCAGCAGTTCCGGACGGACAGGGAGACAATGGGGCGAGCAGTACGTC.

CDR3 region: CASTMTGAGGYTF. DNA for the CDR3: TGTGCCAGCACCATGACAGGGGCTGGTGGCTACACCTTC. V is TRBV6-6 and J is TRBJ1-2, with 8 bases fitting TRBD1. Per the germline V gene, CDR1 is MNHNY and CDR2 is SVGAGI (reference sequence). The CDR3 loop spans 13 amino acids. V lost 7 bases, J lost 7 bases, and 8 bases stayed unmatched.

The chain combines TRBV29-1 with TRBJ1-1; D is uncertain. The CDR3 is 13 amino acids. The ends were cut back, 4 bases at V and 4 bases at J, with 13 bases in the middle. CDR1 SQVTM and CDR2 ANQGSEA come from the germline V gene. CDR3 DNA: TGCAGCGTTGGTGCCCAGGCCTTCACTGAAGCTTTCTTT. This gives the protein CSVGAQAFTEAFF.

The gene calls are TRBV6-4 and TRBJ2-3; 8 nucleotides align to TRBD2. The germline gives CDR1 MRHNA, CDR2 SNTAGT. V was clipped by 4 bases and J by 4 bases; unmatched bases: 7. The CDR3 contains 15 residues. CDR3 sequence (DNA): TGTGCCAGCAGTGGGGAGCGGGGGAGTTCAGATACGCAGTATTTT. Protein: CASSGERGSSDTQYF.

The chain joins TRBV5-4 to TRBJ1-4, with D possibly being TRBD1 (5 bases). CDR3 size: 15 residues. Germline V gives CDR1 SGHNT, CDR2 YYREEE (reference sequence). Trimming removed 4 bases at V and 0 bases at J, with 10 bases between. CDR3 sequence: CASSPRGSTNEKLFF. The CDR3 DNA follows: TGTGCCAGCAGCCCCCGGGGGTCAACTAATGAAAAACTGTTTTTT.

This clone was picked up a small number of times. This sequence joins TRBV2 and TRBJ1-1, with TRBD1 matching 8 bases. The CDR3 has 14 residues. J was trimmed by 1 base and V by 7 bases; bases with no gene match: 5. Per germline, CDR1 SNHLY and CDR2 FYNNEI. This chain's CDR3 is CASTNRGGNTEAFF. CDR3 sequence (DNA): TGTGCCAGCACCAACAGGGGGGGGAACACTGAAGCTTTCTTT.

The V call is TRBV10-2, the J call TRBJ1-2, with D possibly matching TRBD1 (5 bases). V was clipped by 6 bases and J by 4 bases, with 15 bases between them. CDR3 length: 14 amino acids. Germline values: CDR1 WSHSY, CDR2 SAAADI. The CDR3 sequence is CASRELGGAYGYTF. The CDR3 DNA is TGCGCCAGCAGAGAACTTGGTGGGGCCTATGGCTACACCTTC.

CDR3 nucleotide sequence: TGCGCCAGCGGCGGCGATAGCATAGAAGAGACCCAGTACTTC. Translated, it gives CASGGDSIEETQYF. The rearrangement joins TRBV5-1 to TRBJ2-5; no clear D. V was clipped by 7 bases and J by 3 bases, with 16 bases between them. Germline V gives CDR1 SGHRS, CDR2 YFSETQ. There are 14 residues in the CDR3.

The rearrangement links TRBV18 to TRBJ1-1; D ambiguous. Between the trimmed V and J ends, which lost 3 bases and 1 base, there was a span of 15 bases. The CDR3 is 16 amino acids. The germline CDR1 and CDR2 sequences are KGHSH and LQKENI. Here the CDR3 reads CASSPRSSAGNTEAFF. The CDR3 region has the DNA TGTGCCAGCTCACCTAGGAGCTCCGCGGGGAACACTGAAGCTTTCTTT.

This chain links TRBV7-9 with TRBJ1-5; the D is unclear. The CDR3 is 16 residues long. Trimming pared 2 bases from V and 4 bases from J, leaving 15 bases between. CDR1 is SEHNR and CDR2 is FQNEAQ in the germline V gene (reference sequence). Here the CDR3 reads CASSLSQENANQPQHF. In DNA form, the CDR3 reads TGTGCCAGCAGCTTAAGTCAGGAAAATGCAAATCAGCCCCAGCATTTT. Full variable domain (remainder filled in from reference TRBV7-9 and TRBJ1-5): DTGVSQNPRHKITKRGQNVTFRCDPISEHNRLYWYRQTLGQGPEFLTYFQNEAQLEKSRLLSDRFSAERPKGSFSTLEIQRTEQGDSAMYLCASSLSQENANQPQHFGDGTRLSIL.

As DNA, the CDR3 is TGTGCCAGCACCAGGGACAGGGGCCATCAGCCCCAGCATTTT. Protein product: CASTRDRGHQPQHF. This chain uses TRBV2 with TRBJ1-5; 10 bases agree with TRBD1. Looked up from germline, CDR1 is SNHLY and CDR2 is FYNNEI. Trimming at V came to 7 bases and at J to 5 bases, leaving 5 bases not matched to a gene. The CDR3 extends over 14 amino acids.

This CDR3 reads CASSTGQGFNGYTF. The CDR3 DNA is TGTGCCAGCAGCACCGGACAGGGATTCAATGGCTACACCTTC. This chain links TRBV9 with TRBJ1-2; 8 positions agree with TRBD1. The CDR3 length is 14 residues. Losses at the gene ends were 4 bases for V and 6 bases for J; bases not matched to a gene: 8. Germline CDR1 is SGDLS and CDR2 is YYNGEE.

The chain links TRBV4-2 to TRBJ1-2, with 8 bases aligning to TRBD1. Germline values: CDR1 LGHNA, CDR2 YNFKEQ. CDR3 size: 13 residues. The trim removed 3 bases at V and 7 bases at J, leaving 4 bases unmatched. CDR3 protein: CASSHRTGFGYTF. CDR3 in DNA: TGTGCCAGCAGCCATCGGACAGGGTTTGGCTACACCTTC.

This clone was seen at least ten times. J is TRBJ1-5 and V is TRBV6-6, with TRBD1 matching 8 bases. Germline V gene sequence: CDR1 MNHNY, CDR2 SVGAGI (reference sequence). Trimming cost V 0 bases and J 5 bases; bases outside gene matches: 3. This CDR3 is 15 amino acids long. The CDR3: CASSYSDRAHQPQHF. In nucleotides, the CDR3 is TGTGCCAGCAGTTACTCGGACAGGGCCCATCAGCCCCAGCATTTT.

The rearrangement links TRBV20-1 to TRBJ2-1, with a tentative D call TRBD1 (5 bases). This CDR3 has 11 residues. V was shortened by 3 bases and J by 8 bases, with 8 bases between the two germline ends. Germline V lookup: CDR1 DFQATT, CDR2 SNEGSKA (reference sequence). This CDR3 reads CSARDNYEQFF. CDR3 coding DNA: TGCAGTGCTAGGGACAATTATGAGCAGTTCTTC.

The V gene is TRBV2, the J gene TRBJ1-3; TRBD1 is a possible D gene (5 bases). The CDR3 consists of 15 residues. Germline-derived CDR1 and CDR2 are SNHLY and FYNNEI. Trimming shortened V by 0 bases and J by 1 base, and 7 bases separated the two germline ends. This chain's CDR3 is CASSEARGSGNTIYF. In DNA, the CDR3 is TGTGCCAGCAGTGAAGCGCGGGGGTCTGGAAACACCATATATTTT.

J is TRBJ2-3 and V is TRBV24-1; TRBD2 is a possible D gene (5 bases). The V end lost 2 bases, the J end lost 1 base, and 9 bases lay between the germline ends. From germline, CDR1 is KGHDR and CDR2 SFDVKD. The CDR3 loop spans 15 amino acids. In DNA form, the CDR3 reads TGTGCCACCAGTGATTCGGGGAGCGGCACAGATACGCAGTATTTT. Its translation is CATSDSGSGTDTQYF.

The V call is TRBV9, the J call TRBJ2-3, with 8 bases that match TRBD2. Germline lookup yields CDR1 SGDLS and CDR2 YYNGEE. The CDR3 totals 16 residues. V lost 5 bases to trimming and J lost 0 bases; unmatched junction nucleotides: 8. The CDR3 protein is CASRHGGVSSTDTQYF. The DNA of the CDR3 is TGTGCCAGCAGACACGGGGGGGTGTCTAGCACAGATACGCAGTATTTT.

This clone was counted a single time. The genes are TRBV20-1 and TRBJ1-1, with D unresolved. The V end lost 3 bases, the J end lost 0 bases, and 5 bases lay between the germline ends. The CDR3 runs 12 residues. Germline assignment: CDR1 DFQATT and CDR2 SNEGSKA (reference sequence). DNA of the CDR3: TGCAGTGCTAGTCAGGTGAACACTGAAGCTTTCTTT. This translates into CSASQVNTEAFF.

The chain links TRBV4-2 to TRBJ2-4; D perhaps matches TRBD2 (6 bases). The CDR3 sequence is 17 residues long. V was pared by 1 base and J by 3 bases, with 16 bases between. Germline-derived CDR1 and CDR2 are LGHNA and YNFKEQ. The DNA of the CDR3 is TGTGCCAGCAGCCAAGGGTCTGGAGGGGATGGCAAAAACATTCAGTACTTC. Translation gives CASSQGSGGDGKNIQYF.

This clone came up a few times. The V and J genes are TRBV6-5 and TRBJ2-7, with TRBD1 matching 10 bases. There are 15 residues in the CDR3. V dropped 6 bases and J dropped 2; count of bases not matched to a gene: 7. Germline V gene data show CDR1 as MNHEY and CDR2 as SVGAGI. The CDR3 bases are TGTGCCAGCAGCCTCCGGACAGGGGGGGCCTACGAGCAGTACGTC. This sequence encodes CASSLRTGGAYEQYV.

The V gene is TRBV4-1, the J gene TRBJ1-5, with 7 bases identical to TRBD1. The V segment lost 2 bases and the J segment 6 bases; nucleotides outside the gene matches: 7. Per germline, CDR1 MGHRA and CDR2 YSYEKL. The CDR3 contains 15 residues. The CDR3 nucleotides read TGCGCCAGCAGCCAAAACAGGGGTTCTTCTCAGCCCCAGCATTTT. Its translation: CASSQNRGSSQPQHF.

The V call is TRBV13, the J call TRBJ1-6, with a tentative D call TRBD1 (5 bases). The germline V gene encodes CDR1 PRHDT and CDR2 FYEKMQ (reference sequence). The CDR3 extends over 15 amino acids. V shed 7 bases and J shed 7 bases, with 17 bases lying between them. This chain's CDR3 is CASTWRDAGNSPLHF. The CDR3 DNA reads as TGTGCCAGCACCTGGCGGGACGCGGGGAATTCACCCCTCCACTTT.

CDR3 nucleotide sequence: TGTGCCAGCAGCTCCGGGACATACACAGATACGCAGTATTTT. Amino acid sequence: CASSSGTYTDTQYF. The chain links TRBV5-4 to TRBJ2-3; TRBD1 is a possible D gene (6 bases). The V end was cut by 3 bases, the J end by 2 bases, with 10 bases between. The CDR3 totals 14 residues. From germline, CDR1 is SGHNT and CDR2 YYREEE (reference sequence).